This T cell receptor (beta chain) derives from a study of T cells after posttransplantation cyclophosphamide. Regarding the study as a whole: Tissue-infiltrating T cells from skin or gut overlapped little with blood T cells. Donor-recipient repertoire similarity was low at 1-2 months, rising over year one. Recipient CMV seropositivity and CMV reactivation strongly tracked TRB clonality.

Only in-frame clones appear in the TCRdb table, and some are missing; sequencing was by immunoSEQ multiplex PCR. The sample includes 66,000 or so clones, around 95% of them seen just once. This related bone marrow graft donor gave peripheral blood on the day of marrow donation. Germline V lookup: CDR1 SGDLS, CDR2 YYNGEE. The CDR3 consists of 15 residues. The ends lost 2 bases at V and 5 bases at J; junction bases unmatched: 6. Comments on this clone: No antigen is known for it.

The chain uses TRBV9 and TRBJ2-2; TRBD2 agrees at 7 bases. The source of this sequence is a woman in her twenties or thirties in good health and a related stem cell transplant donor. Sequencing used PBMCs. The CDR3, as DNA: TGTGCCAGCAGCGTGTACAGCGGGAAAACCGGGGAGCTGTTTTTT. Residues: CASSVYSGKTGELFF.